This T cell receptor (beta chain) is from a study of T cell responses to AZD1222 COVID-19 vaccine. Study context: Recipients boosted at about 4 weeks or about 12 weeks are pooled. Overall study findings and caveats: Following two doses of AZD1222, Spike-specific TCR breadth and depth rose. Clonal diversity was possibly underestimated, and white British individuals and females predominated among donors. A reported finding is that nearly half of spike-specific TCRs target unmutated variant regions.

As concerns this clone: Antigen: not known.

V was trimmed by 2 bases and J by 9 bases, leaving 16 bases between them. Germline V lookup: CDR1 MNHEY, CDR2 SVGAGI. The CDR3 is made up of 15 amino acids. Repertoires were generated with immunoSEQ multiplex PCR, while TCRdb's copy carries only in-frame clones and drops some. The repertoire includes about 140,000 clones, roughly 88% of them detected once, and roughly 3.8% sits in the top ten. Specimen: peripheral blood, collected on day 0 of AZD1222 vaccination. This TCR derives from an adult in good health. This sequence joins TRBV6-5 and TRBJ2-2; no clear D gene. CDR3 sequence (DNA): TGTGCCAGCAGTTACGGAGCTCCCCGACCCCGGGAGCTGTTTTTT. It translates to CASSYGAPRPRELFF.